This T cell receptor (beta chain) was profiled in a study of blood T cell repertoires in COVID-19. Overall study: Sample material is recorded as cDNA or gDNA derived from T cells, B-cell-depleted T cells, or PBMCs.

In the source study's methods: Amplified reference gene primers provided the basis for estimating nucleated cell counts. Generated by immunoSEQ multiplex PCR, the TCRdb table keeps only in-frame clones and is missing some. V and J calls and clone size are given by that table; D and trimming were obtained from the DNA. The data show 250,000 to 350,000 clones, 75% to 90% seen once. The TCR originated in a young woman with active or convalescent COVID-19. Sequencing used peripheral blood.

In nucleotides, the CDR3 is TGTGCCAGCAGCCCAGAAAGGGGGCGCAGGGACGAGCAGTACTTC. It yields the protein CASSPERGRRDEQYF. V usage is TRBV3-1 (or the pseudogene TRBV3-2) and J usage is TRBJ2-7; TRBD1 aligns across 7 bases. Germline V gives CDR1 LGHDT, CDR2 YNNKEL (reference sequence). CDR3 length equals 15 residues. J gave up 5 bases and V 4 bases, and 11 bases lay outside the gene matches.